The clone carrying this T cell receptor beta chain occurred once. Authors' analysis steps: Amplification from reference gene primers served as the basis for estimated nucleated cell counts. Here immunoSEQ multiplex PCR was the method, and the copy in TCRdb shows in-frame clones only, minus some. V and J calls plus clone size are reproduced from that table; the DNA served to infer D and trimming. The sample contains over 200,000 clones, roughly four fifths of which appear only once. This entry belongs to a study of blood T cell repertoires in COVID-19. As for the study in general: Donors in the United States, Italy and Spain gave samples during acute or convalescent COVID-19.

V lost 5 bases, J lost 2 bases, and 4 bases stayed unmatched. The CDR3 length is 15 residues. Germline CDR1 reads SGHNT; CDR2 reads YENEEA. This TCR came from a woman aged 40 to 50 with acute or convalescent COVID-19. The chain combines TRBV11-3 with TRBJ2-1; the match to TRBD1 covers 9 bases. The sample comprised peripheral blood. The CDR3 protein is CASSPGTGTYNEQFF. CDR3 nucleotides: TGTGCCAGCAGCCCAGGGACAGGGACCTACAATGAGCAGTTCTTC. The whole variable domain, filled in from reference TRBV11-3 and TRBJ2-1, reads EAGVVQSPRYKIIEKKQPVAFWCNPISGHNTLYWYLQNLGQGPELLIRYENEEAVDDSQLPKDRFSAERLKGVDSTLKIQPAELGDSAVYLCASSPGTGTYNEQFFGPGTRLTVL.